The 20 T cell receptor beta chains given below trace back to one sample, sequenced in a study of shared clonotypes between healthy human individuals. Some clones are missing from TCRdb's copy, which holds only in-frame ones; the method was immunoSEQ multiplex PCR. Among approximately 600,000 clones listed, around 96% were seen once. Terminally differentiated effector memory CD45RA+ cells were excluded from the naive CD8 cells, which were CD45RO-negative and positively selected for CCR7. Input material: naive CD8+ T cells sorted from blood. These receptors originate from a woman under 40 in good health.

This clone has just one count. J is TRBJ2-7 and V is TRBV9, with TRBD2 identical over 7 bases. This CDR3 is built from 12 residues. Germline V gene data show CDR1 as SGDLS and CDR2 as YYNGEE. V gave up 0 bases and J gave up 7 bases; unmatched junction bases: 1. The CDR3 reads CASSVARGEQYF. DNA for the CDR3: TGTGCCAGCAGCGTAGCGCGGGGGGAGCAGTACTTC.

The chain carries TRBV11-2 and TRBJ1-1; D not certain. The CDR3 spans 13 residues. CDR1 SGHAT and CDR2 FQNNGV come from the germline V gene. V was clipped by 1 base and J by 6 bases, with 9 bases between them. Here the CDR3 reads CASSLGSAAEAFF. The CDR3 DNA follows: TGTGCCAGCAGCTTAGGGAGCGCGGCTGAAGCTTTCTTT.

The chain recombines TRBV7-9 with TRBJ2-1; D unresolved. CDR3 length equals 13 residues. The germline V gene has CDR1 SEHNR and CDR2 FQNEAQ (reference sequence). Trimming shortened V by 5 bases and J by 7 bases, and 12 bases separated the two germline ends. The CDR3 region is CASSPASPNEQFF. The CDR3 DNA reads TGTGCCAGCAGCCCAGCCTCCCCGAATGAGCAGTTCTTC.

The rearrangement uses TRBV28 and TRBJ1-1; D remains ambiguous. Trimming left V 3 bases short and J 0 bases short, with 2 bases between. Germline CDR1 MDHEN, CDR2 SYDVKM. The CDR3 has 12 residues. CDR3 nucleotides: TGTGCCAGCAGTTTTCTGAACACTGAAGCTTTCTTT. It is translated as CASSFLNTEAFF.

This sequence joins TRBV13 and TRBJ2-7; 7 bases match TRBD1. Per the germline V gene, CDR1 is PRHDT and CDR2 is FYEKMQ (reference sequence). V lost 5 bases and J lost 7; bases outside the gene matches: 17. The CDR3 extends over 16 amino acids. CDR3 in amino acids: CASSGRAPGQSREQYF. The CDR3, as DNA: TGTGCCAGCAGCGGAAGAGCCCCGGGACAGTCTCGGGAGCAGTACTTC.

This chain uses TRBV19 with TRBJ2-7; 8 nucleotides line up with TRBD1. CDR3 length equals 16 residues. V lost 5 bases, J lost 3 bases, and 12 bases stayed unmatched. The germline CDR1 and CDR2 sequences are LNHDA and SQIVND (reference sequence). CDR3 amino acids: CASSPRVGQAIYEQYF. CDR3 in DNA: TGTGCCAGTAGTCCTAGGGTGGGACAGGCTATCTACGAGCAGTACTTC.

The chain combines TRBV7-8 with TRBJ2-5, with a tentative D call TRBD2 (5 bases). Looked up from germline, CDR1 is SGHVS and CDR2 is FQNEAQ. V was shortened by 2 bases and J by 5 bases, with 9 bases between the two germline ends. The CDR3 consists of 13 residues. CDR3 amino acids: CASSLWPGETQYF. The CDR3 DNA follows: TGTGCCAGCAGCTTATGGCCGGGGGAGACCCAGTACTTC.

The chain couples TRBV2 to TRBJ2-7, with 9 bases aligning to TRBD1. With 4 bases clipped from V and 7 bases from J, the junction kept 2 bases outside the gene matches. CDR3 length equals 12 residues. The germline V gene encodes CDR1 SNHLY and CDR2 FYNNEI. CDR3 loop: CASSGDRVEQYF. Here the CDR3 DNA reads TGTGCCAGCAGTGGGGACAGGGTTGAGCAGTACTTC. Full variable domain (outside the CDR3, taken from reference TRBV2 and TRBJ2-7): EPEVTQTPSHQVTQMGQEVILRCVPISNHLYFYWYRQILGQKVEFLVSFYNNEISEKSEIFDDQFSVERPDGSNFTLKIRSTKLEDSAMYFCASSGDRVEQYFGPGTRLTVT.

This sequence joins TRBV13 and TRBJ1-5, with D hard to call. CDR1 is PRHDT and CDR2 is FYEKMQ in the germline V gene (reference sequence). Trimming left V 5 bases short and J 1 base short, with 9 bases between. This CDR3 region has 14 residues. The CDR3 sequence: CASSPGPSNQPQHF. The DNA of the CDR3 is TGTGCCAGCAGCCCCGGACCGAGCAATCAGCCCCAGCATTTT.

V is TRBV7-9 and J is TRBJ2-1, with 7 bases fitting TRBD2. Germline CDR1 and CDR2: SEHNR and FQNEAQ (reference sequence). CDR3 length: 16 residues. Unmatched junction bases numbered 16, after V lost 5 bases and J lost 9 bases. CDR3 in amino acids: CASSPDLGTIFGEQFF. In DNA, the CDR3 is TGTGCCAGCAGCCCAGATCTCGGGACTATTTTTGGTGAGCAGTTCTTC.

The genes are TRBV19 and TRBJ2-3; 8 bases are a match to TRBD1. V shed 4 bases, J shed 2 bases, and the junction held 11 bases outside the gene matches. The V gene's germline CDR1 is LNHDA and CDR2 SQIVND (reference sequence). This CDR3 has 17 amino acids. The CDR3, as DNA: TGTGCCAGTAGTACGAGACAGGGGATCTACCCCACAGATACGCAGTATTTT. Its protein product is CASSTRQGIYPTDTQYF. Filled out from reference TRBV19 and TRBJ2-3, the complete variable domain reads DGGITQSPKYLFRKEGQNVTLSCEQNLNHDAMYWYRQDPGQGLRLIYYSQIVNDFQKGDIAEGYSVSREKKESFPLTVTSAQKNPTAFYLCASSTRQGIYPTDTQYFGPGTRLTVL.

The chain uses TRBV11-2 and TRBJ2-7; D may be TRBD2 (6 bases). Looked up from germline, CDR1 is SGHAT and CDR2 is FQNNGV. V lost 2 bases to trimming and J lost 6 bases, with 17 bases between them. The CDR3 extends over 15 amino acids. The CDR3 nucleotides read TGTGCCAGCAGCTTAAGGGACTCTGGGGTAAGCGAGCAGTACTTC. Its translation: CASSLRDSGVSEQYF.

This clone was observed a single time. V usage is TRBV28 and J usage is TRBJ2-7; a weak D match, TRBD2 (6 bases). V dropped 3 bases and J dropped 3 bases, with 12 bases sitting between them. CDR1 and CDR2 (germline): MDHEN, SYDVKM. The CDR3 consists of 14 residues. For the CDR3, the DNA is TGTGCCAGCAGTTTCGGAGGGAAGATCTACGAGCAGTACTTC. The encoded protein is CASSFGGKIYEQYF.

The chain employs TRBV29-1 and TRBJ2-2, with D hard to call. V was cut by 4 bases and J by 6 bases, with 15 bases left in between. CDR3 length: 14 residues. Germline V CDR1 and CDR2: SQVTM, ANQGSEA. The CDR3 nucleotides are TGCAGCGTTGGTTTGGGAATAAAAGCCGGGGAGCTGTTTTTT. Its protein is CSVGLGIKAGELFF.

This clone appeared a single time. The chain links TRBV10-3 to TRBJ2-3; 7 bases are shared with TRBD2. The ends lost 3 bases at V and 4 bases at J; junction bases unmatched: 7. Germline V gene data show CDR1 as ENHRY and CDR2 as SYGVKD. The CDR3 loop spans 15 amino acids. The CDR3 DNA reads as TGTGCCATCAGTGAAGGCGGGAGTAGAGCAGATACGCAGTATTTT. Its translation is CAISEGGSRADTQYF.

The chain couples TRBV7-9 to TRBJ1-6; no definite D call. The germline V and J ends were trimmed by 5 bases and 8 bases, with 13 bases remaining between them. The germline V gene encodes CDR1 SEHNR and CDR2 FQNEAQ (reference sequence). The CDR3 is made up of 14 amino acids. As DNA, the CDR3 is TGTGCCAGCAGCCTCCCCGGCGGGGATTCACCCCTCCACTTT. Amino acids: CASSLPGGDSPLHF.

This rearrangement joins TRBV28 to TRBJ2-7; 10 nucleotides match TRBD1. V was clipped by 7 bases and J by 6 bases; unmatched bases: 6. The germline gives CDR1 MDHEN, CDR2 SYDVKM. CDR3 length: 13 residues. The CDR3 sequence: CASKGQGILEQYF. The CDR3 region has the DNA TGTGCCAGCAAGGGACAGGGGATCCTCGAGCAGTACTTC.

V usage is TRBV27 and J usage is TRBJ2-1, with TRBD2 as a possible D gene (5 bases). The CDR3 spans 12 residues. Trimming shortened V by 8 bases and J by 7 bases, and 12 bases separated the two germline ends. From germline, CDR1 is MNHEY and CDR2 SMNVEV (reference sequence). The CDR3 bases are TGTGCCAGCTTTAGCGTATATAATGAGCAGTTCTTC. Amino acid sequence: CASFSVYNEQFF.

This rearrangement joins TRBV18 to TRBJ2-7; no firm D call. The CDR3 contains 12 residues. V lost 5 bases to trimming and J lost 5 bases, with 10 bases between them. Germline V gene data show CDR1 as KGHSH and CDR2 as LQKENI. The CDR3 sequence: CASSADPDEQYF. CDR3 DNA sequence: TGTGCCAGCTCAGCCGACCCGGACGAGCAGTACTTC.

The chain carries TRBV2 and TRBJ2-1; TRBD2 aligns across 12 bases. The CDR3 loop spans 16 amino acids. Germline V gives CDR1 SNHLY, CDR2 FYNNEI. V was clipped by 5 bases and J by 2 bases; unmatched bases: 4. The CDR3 here is CASSNLAGGAYNEQFF. In nucleotides, the CDR3 is TGTGCCAGCAGTAACCTAGCGGGAGGGGCCTACAATGAGCAGTTCTTC.